This T cell receptor beta chain came from a study of T-cell reconstitution after alpha-beta-depleted transplantation in children. For TCRbeta, the library was prepared with unique molecular identifiers. MiXCR, applied by TCRdb to the PCR reads, yields one record per CDR3 protein. This table holds about 200,000 distinct CDR3 sequences, 6.3% found once. This clonotype was counted many times. V was clipped by 4 bases and J by 4 bases, with 13 bases between them. Germline-derived CDR1 and CDR2 are SGHTA and FQGNSA. The CDR3 is made up of 14 amino acids. The sequencing here drew on PBMCs, taken before TCRalphabeta/CD19-depleted stem cell transplant. The chain links TRBV7-2 to TRBJ1-2; maybe TRBD1 (6 bases). This TCR came from a girl under three years old with combined immunodeficiency, due to receive a stem cell transplant. CDR3 region: CASSSGQFVYGYTF. The CDR3, as DNA: TGTGCCAGCAGCTCCGGACAGTTCGTCTATGGCTACACCTTC.